One and the same sample provided the 10 T cell receptor beta chains below, sequenced in a study of glioma-infiltrating T cells after dendritic cell vaccination. Time point defined: after dendritic cell vaccination, including at tumor progression/relapse. The assay was immunoSEQ multiplex PCR, and TCRdb's table has in-frame clones only and misses some. This table holds approximately 85,000 clones, 85% found once. The sample here was blood, taken after dendritic cell vaccination. The receptor set was obtained from a human donor with glioblastoma.

The genes are TRBV5-6 and TRBJ1-1; D uncertain. From germline, CDR1 is SGHDT and CDR2 YYEEEE. Trimming cost V 0 bases and J 7 bases, with 10 bases left between them. This CDR3 spans 13 amino acids. The CDR3 spells CASSLGGRIEAFF. In DNA form, the CDR3 reads TGTGCCAGCAGCTTGGGAGGGCGGATTGAAGCTTTCTTT.

The chain links TRBV5-1 to TRBJ2-3; TRBD2 agrees at 10 bases. Unmatched junction bases numbered 5, after V lost 0 bases and J lost 4 bases. The CDR3 extends over 16 amino acids. The germline V gene encodes CDR1 SGHRS and CDR2 YFSETQ. CDR3 in DNA: TGCGCCAGCAGCTTGGTCGGTCTAGCGGGAGCAGATACGCAGTATTTT. As protein: CASSLVGLAGADTQYF. Using reference TRBV5-1 and TRBJ2-3 for the parts outside the CDR3, the full variable domain is KAGVTQTPRYLIKTRGQQVTLSCSPISGHRSVSWYQQTPGQGLQFLFEYFSETQRNKGNFPGRFSGRQFSNSRSEMNVSTLELGDSALYLCASSLVGLAGADTQYFGPGTRLTVL.

The rearrangement uses TRBV28 and TRBJ2-3, with TRBD1 identical over 7 bases. The CDR3 is 16 residues long. V was clipped by 6 bases and J by 2 bases; unmatched bases: 11. Looked up from germline, CDR1 is MDHEN and CDR2 is SYDVKM. CDR3: CASSARGTVDTDTQYF. The CDR3 DNA sequence: TGTGCCAGCAGCGCCAGAGGGACAGTAGACACAGATACGCAGTATTTT.

The chain combines TRBV28 with TRBJ1-2; 12 nucleotides align to TRBD1. CDR3 length equals 15 residues. Germline V gives CDR1 MDHEN, CDR2 SYDVKM. The V segment lost 8 bases and the J segment 3 bases; nucleotides outside the gene matches: 7. CDR3 residues: CASAGTGGFDYGYTF. The CDR3, as DNA: TGTGCCAGCGCCGGGACAGGGGGCTTTGACTATGGCTACACCTTC.

The chain has TRBV9 and TRBJ2-3; 12 bases map to TRBD2. The V and J ends lost 0 bases and 1 base, in that order; junction bases with no gene match: 9. The CDR3 consists of 19 residues. CDR1 is SGDLS and CDR2 is YYNGEE in the germline V gene. The CDR3 region is CASSVGLAGGSLGTDTQYF. In DNA form, the CDR3 reads TGTGCCAGCAGCGTAGGGCTAGCGGGAGGGAGCTTGGGCACAGATACGCAGTATTTT.

J is TRBJ2-5 and V is TRBV29-1, with 8 bases lining up with TRBD2. The CDR3 runs to 13 residues. The ends lost 7 bases at V and 1 base at J; junction bases unmatched: 5. CDR1 and CDR2 from the germline V gene are SQVTM and ANQGSEA. CDR3 nucleotides: TGCAGCGGAGCGGGAGCGCTCCAAGAGACCCAGTACTTC. This codes for CSGAGALQETQYF.

This sequence joins TRBV9 and TRBJ2-3; 9 bases align to TRBD1. After removal of 4 bases from V and 5 bases from J, the junction contained 2 bases not matched to a gene. The CDR3 contains 13 residues. CDR1 SGDLS and CDR2 YYNGEE come from the germline V gene. CDR3 sequence (DNA): TGTGCCAGCAGCCCGACAGGGGGAGATACGCAGTATTTT. This codes for CASSPTGGDTQYF.

This chain links TRBV19 with TRBJ1-5; no definite D call. Trimming left V 1 base short and J 3 bases short, with 10 bases between. CDR3 size: 15 residues. Germline V gene lookup returns CDR1 LNHDA and CDR2 SQIVND (reference sequence). CDR3: CASSIGGPNNQPQHF. CDR3 sequence (DNA): TGTGCCAGTAGTATAGGAGGGCCCAACAATCAGCCCCAGCATTTT.

This chain links TRBV9 with TRBJ2-2, with TRBD1 identical over 12 bases. There are 16 residues in the CDR3. Germline V lookup: CDR1 SGDLS, CDR2 YYNGEE. V lost 1 base and J lost 5; bases outside the gene matches: 3. The CDR3 sequence is CASSVLGQGATGELFF. The CDR3 DNA reads TGTGCCAGCAGCGTACTGGGACAGGGGGCGACCGGGGAGCTGTTTTTT.

The chain links TRBV19 to TRBJ2-1, with D possibly TRBD1 on 5 matching bases. There are 13 residues in the CDR3. Germline V gene sequence: CDR1 LNHDA, CDR2 SQIVND (reference sequence). V gave up 4 bases and J gave up 10 bases, with 14 bases separating them. The CDR3 sequence: CASSNPGAREQFF. The CDR3 nucleotides are TGTGCCAGTAGTAACCCTGGGGCTCGAGAGCAGTTCTTC. The complete variable domain, with remaining parts taken from reference TRBV19 and TRBJ2-1, reads DGGITQSPKYLFRKEGQNVTLSCEQNLNHDAMYWYRQDPGQGLRLIYYSQIVNDFQKGDIAEGYSVSREKKESFPLTVTSAQKNPTAFYLCASSNPGAREQFFGPGTRLTVL.